This T cell receptor beta chain comes out of a study of cytotoxic CD8 clonotypes in ibrutinib-treated CLL. This CDR3 is built from 17 residues. V gave up 3 bases and J gave up 3 bases; unmatched junction bases: 6. From germline, CDR1 is KGHSH and CDR2 LQKENI. Using immunoSEQ multiplex PCR, the repertoire was profiled, and TCRdb retains in-frame clones only, with some absent. The repertoire includes some 300,000 clones, around four fifths of them detected once, and over 5.5% sits in the top ten. This specimen consisted of PBMCs, obtained before ibrutinib treatment. The source is a human donor with chronic lymphocytic leukemia. J is TRBJ2-7 and V is TRBV18, with 15 bases aligning to TRBD2. CDR3 in amino acids: CASSPRTSGRALYEQYF. The DNA for the CDR3 is TGTGCCAGCTCACCGCGGACTAGCGGGAGGGCCCTCTACGAGCAGTACTTC. The variable domain in full, completed from reference TRBV18 and TRBJ2-7, reads NAGVMQNPRHLVRRRGQEARLRCSPMKGHSHVYWYRQLPEEGLKFMVYLQKENIIDESGMPKERFSAEFPKEGPSILRIQQVVRGDSAAYFCASSPRTSGRALYEQYFGPGTRLTVT.